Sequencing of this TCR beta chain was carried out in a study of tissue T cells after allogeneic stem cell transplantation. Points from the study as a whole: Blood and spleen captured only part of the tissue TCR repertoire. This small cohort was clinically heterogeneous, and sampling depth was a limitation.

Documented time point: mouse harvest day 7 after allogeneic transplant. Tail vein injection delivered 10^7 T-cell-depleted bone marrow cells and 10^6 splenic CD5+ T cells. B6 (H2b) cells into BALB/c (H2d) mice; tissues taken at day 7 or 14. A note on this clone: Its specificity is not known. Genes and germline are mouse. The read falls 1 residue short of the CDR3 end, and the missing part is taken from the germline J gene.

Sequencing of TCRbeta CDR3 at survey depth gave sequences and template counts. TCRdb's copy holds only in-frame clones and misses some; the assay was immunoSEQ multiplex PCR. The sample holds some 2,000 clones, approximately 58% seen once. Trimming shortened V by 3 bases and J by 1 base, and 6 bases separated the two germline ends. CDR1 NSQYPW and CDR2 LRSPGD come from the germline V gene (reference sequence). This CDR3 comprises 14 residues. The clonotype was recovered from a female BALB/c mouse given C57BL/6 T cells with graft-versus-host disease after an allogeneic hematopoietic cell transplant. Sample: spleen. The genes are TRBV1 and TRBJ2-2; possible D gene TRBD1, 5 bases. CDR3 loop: CTCSAGQNTGQLYF. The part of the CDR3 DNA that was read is TGCACCTGCAGTGCCGGACAAAACACCGGGCAGCTCTAC.